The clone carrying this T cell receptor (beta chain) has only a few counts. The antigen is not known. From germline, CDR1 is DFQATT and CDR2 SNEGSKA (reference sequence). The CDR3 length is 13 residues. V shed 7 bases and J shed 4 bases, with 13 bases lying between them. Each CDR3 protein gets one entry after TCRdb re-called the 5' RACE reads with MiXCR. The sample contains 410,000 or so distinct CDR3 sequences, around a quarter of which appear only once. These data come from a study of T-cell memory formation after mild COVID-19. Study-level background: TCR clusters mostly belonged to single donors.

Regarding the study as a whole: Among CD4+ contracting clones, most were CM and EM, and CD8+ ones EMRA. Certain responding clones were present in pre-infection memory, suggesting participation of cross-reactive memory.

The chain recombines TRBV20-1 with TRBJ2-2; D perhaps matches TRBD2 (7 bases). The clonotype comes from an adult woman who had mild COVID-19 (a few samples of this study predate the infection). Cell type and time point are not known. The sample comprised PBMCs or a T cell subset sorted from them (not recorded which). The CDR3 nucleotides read TGCAGTGGCGGGGGCGCGGGCACCGGGGAGCTGTTTTTT. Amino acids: CSGGGAGTGELFF.